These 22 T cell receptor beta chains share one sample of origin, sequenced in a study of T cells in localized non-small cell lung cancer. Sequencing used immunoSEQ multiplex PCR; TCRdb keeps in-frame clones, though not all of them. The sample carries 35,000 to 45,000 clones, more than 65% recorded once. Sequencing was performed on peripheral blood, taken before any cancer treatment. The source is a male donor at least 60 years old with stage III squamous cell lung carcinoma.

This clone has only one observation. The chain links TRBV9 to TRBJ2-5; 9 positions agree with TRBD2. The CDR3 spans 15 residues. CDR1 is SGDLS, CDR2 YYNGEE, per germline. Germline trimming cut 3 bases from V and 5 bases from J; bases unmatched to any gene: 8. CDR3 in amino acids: CASSETSGGLETQYF. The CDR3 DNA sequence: TGTGCCAGCAGCGAGACCAGCGGGGGGCTGGAGACCCAGTACTTC.

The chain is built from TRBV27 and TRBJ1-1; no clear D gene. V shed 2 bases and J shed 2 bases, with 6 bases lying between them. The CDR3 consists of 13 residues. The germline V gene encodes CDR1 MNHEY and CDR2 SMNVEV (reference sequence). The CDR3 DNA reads TGTGCCAGCAGTTTAGCGAGCAACACTGAAGCTTTCTTT. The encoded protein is CASSLASNTEAFF.

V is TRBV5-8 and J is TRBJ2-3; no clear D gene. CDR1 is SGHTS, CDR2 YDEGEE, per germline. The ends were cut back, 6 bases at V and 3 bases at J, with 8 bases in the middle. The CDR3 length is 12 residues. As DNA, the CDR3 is TGTGCCAGCAACACCTGGACAGATACGCAGTATTTT. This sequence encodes CASNTWTDTQYF.

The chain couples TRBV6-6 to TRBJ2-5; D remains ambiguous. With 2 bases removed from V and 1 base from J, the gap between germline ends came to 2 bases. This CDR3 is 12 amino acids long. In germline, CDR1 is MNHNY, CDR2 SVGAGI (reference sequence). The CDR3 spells CASSYGQETQYF. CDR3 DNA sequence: TGTGCCAGCAGTTACGGCCAAGAGACCCAGTACTTC.

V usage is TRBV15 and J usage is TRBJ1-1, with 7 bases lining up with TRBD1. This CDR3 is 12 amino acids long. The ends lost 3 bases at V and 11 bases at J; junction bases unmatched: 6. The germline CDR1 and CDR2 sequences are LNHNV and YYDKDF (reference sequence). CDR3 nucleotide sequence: TGTGCCACCAGCAGCAGGGACAGCGAGGCTTTCTTT. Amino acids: CATSSRDSEAFF.

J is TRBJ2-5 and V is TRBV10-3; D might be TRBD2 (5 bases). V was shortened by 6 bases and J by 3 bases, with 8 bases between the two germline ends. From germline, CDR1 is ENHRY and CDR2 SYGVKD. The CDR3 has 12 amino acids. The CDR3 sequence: CAIRGEEETQYF. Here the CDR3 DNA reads TGTGCCATCAGGGGAGAGGAAGAGACCCAGTACTTC.

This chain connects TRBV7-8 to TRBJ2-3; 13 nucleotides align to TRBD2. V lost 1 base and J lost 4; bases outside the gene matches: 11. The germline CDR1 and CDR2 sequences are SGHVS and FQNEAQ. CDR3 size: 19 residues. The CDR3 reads CASSLVVGTSGRASDTQYF. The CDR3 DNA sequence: TGTGCCAGCAGCTTAGTCGTCGGTACTAGCGGGAGGGCCTCAGATACGCAGTATTTT.

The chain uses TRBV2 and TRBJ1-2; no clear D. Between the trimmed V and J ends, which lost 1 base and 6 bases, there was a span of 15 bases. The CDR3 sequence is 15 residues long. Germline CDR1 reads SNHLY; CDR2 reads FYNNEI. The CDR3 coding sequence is TGTGCCAGCAGTGAAGTCATTGATCCGGGAAATGGCTACACCTTC. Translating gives CASSEVIDPGNGYTF.

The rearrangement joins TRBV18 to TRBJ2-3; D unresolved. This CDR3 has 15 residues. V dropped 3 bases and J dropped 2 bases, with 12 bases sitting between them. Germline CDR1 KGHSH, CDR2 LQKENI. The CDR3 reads CASSPVHPNTDTQYF. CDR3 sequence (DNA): TGTGCCAGCTCACCCGTACACCCCAACACAGATACGCAGTATTTT.

CDR3 coding DNA: TGTGCCTGGAGCCCGGCGGACCTCTCCTATAATTCACCCCTCCACTTT. Encoded protein: CAWSPADLSYNSPLHF. The chain joins TRBV30 to TRBJ1-6; no reliable D call. This CDR3 comprises 16 residues. The V gene lost 3 bases and the J gene lost 0 bases, with 12 bases spanning the gap. The germline V gene has CDR1 GTSNPN and CDR2 SVGIG (reference sequence).

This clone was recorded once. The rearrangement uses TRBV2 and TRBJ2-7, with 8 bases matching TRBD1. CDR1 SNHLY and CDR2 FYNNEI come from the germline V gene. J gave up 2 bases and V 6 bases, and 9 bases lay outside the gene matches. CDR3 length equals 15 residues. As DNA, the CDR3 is TGTGCCAGCAGCCCCGGGACAGGATTTACCTACGAGCAGTACTTC. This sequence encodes CASSPGTGFTYEQYF.

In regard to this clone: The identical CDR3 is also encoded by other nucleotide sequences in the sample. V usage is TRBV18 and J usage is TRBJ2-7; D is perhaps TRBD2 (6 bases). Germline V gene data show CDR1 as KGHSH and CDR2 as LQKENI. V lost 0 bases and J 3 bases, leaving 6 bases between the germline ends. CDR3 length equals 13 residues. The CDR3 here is CASSPPGLYEQYF. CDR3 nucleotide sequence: TGTGCCAGCTCACCACCGGGACTCTACGAGCAGTACTTC.

The DNA of the CDR3 is TGTGCCTGGAGTGTGGGTTTGGGCACTGAAGCTTTCTTT. This codes for CAWSVGLGTEAFF. This chain joins TRBV30 and TRBJ1-1, with D uncertain. Germline CDR1 and CDR2: GTSNPN and SVGIG (reference sequence). Deletions cut 0 bases from V and 4 bases from J, with 9 bases between. The CDR3 extends over 13 amino acids.

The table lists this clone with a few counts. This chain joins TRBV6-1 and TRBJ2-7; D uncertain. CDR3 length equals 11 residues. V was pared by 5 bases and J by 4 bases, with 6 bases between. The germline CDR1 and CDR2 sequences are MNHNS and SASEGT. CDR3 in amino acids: CASSIRYEQYF. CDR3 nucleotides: TGTGCCAGCAGTATTCGATACGAGCAGTACTTC.

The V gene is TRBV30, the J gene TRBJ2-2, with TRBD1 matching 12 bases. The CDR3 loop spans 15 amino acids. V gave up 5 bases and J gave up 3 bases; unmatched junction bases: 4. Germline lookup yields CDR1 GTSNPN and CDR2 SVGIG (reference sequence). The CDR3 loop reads CAWGGQGAHTGELFF. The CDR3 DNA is TGTGCCTGGGGGGGACAGGGGGCACACACCGGGGAGCTGTTTTTT.

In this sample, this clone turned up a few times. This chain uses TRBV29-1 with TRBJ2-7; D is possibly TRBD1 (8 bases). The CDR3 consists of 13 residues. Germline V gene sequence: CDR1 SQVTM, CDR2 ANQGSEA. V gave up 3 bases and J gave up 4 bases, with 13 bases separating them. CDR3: CSVEGGDRYEQYF. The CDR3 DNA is TGCAGCGTTGAGGGAGGGGACAGGTACGAGCAGTACTTC.

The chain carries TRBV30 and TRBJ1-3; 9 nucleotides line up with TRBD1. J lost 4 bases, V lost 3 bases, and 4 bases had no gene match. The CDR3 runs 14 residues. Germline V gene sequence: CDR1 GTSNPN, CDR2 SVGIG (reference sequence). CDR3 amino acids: CAWSAGTGGNTIYF. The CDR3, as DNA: TGTGCCTGGAGCGCGGGGACAGGGGGAAACACCATATATTTT.

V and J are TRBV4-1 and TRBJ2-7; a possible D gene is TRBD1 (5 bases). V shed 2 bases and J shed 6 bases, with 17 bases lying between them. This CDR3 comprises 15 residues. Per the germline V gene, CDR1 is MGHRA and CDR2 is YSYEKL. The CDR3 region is CASSQPPPGFSEQYF. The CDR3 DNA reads TGCGCCAGCAGCCAACCCCCGCCAGGGTTCAGCGAGCAGTACTTC.

CDR3 coding DNA: TGTGCCAGCAGTTCGGGAGGGGGAAGAAATGGAAACACCATATATTTT. Translated, it gives CASSSGGGRNGNTIYF. The rearrangement links TRBV6-5 to TRBJ1-3; tentatively, D is TRBD1 (6 bases). This CDR3 is built from 16 residues. The germline CDR1 and CDR2 sequences are MNHEY and SVGAGI. V was shortened by 4 bases and J by 3 bases, with 16 bases between the two germline ends.

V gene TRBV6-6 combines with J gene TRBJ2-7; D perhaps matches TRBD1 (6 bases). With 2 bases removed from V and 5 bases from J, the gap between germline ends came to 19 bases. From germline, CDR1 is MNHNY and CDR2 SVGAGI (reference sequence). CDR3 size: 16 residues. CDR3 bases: TGTGCCAGCAGTTACGGAAGCGGCCAGGGGCTCGACGAGCAGTACTTC. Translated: CASSYGSGQGLDEQYF.

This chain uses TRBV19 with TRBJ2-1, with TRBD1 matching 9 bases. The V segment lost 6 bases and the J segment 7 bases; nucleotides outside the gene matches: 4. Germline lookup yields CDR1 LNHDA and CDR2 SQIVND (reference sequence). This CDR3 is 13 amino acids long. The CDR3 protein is CASRTGGRNEQFF. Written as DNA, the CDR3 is TGTGCCAGTAGGACAGGGGGTCGGAATGAGCAGTTCTTC.

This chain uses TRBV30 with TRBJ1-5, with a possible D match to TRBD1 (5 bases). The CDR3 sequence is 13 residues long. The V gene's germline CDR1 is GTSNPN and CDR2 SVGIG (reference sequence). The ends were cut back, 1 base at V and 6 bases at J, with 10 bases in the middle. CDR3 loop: CAWSGGGRQPQHF. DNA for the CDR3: TGTGCCTGGAGTGGGGGGGGACGTCAGCCCCAGCATTTT. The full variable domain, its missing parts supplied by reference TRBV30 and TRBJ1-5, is SQTIHQWPATLVQPVGSPLSLECTVEGTSNPNLYWYRQAAGRGLQLLFYSVGIGQISSEVPQNLSASRPQDRQFILSSKKLLLSDSGFYLCAWSGGGRQPQHFGDGTRLSIL.